This passage covers 24 T cell receptor beta chains from one sample sequenced in a study of blood T cell repertoires in COVID-19 (dated by TCRdb to 2018 to 2021). The protocol used for the library was the immunoSEQ multiplex PCR assay. TCRdb re-hosts the immuneACCESS table, in-frame sequences only. Its copies lack some clones; in the studies checked, an unresolved V gene accounts for under half of them, and the cause for the rest is not known. For this sample the table gives about 250,000 clones, of which roughly 91% were detected only once. The ten largest make up 0.95% to 1% of the sample. Sequenced input: peripheral blood. Source of these receptors: a woman in her thirties or forties who had recovered from COVID-19.

The chain links TRBV5-8 to TRBJ2-5; 8 bases map to TRBD2. The germline gives CDR1 SGHTS, CDR2 YDEGEE. CDR3 length: 15 amino acids. Trimming at V came to 0 bases and at J to 3 bases, leaving 4 bases not matched to a gene. This CDR3 reads CASSLGAGREETQYF. The CDR3 DNA is TGTGCCAGCAGCTTGGGGGCCGGGAGGGAAGAGACCCAGTACTTC.

J is TRBJ1-2 and V is TRBV6-5; 11 bases map to TRBD1. This CDR3 is 16 amino acids long. Trimming took 0 bases from V and 4 from J; bases not matched to a gene: 4. CDR1 is MNHEY, CDR2 SVGAGI, per germline. The CDR3 here is CASSYSRTGGGYGYTF. The DNA of the CDR3 is TGTGCCAGCAGTTACTCGAGGACAGGGGGCGGCTATGGCTACACCTTC.

This clone showed up just a few times. This CDR3 reads CASSLVAGGALSPQYF. CDR3 DNA: TGTGCCAGCAGCTTAGTGGCAGGGGGCGCGTTATCTCCGCAGTATTTT. The chain joins TRBV7-8 to TRBJ2-3; 8 bases map to TRBD1. V shed 1 base and J 10 bases; nucleotides not matched to a gene: 13. Germline V CDR1 and CDR2: SGHVS, FQNEAQ. The length of the CDR3 is 16 residues.

The CDR3 region is CASSLGRGSNQPQHF. The CDR3 DNA is TGTGCCAGCAGCTTAGGCAGGGGGAGCAATCAGCCCCAGCATTTT. This chain uses TRBV7-2 with TRBJ1-5; the match to TRBD1 covers 7 bases. Germline loops: CDR1 SGHTA, CDR2 FQGNSA. The V gene end was trimmed by 1 base and the J gene end by 1 base; junction bases not matched to a gene: 1. CDR3 size: 15 residues.

The V gene is TRBV27, the J gene TRBJ2-7; TRBD2 might be the D (7 bases). V was shortened by 8 bases and J by 1 base, with 15 bases between the two germline ends. This CDR3 spans 14 amino acids. Germline V gives CDR1 MNHEY, CDR2 SMNVEV (reference sequence). CDR3 region: CASARGGESYEQYF. The CDR3 DNA reads TGTGCCAGCGCGAGGGGGGGTGAATCCTACGAGCAGTACTTC.

In its sample, this clone was seen a few times. The V call is TRBV5-4, the J call TRBJ2-5; 7 bases match TRBD2. The J segment lost 5 bases and the V segment lost 4 bases, leaving 8 bases of the junction unmatched. The CDR3 is 14 residues long. Looked up from germline, CDR1 is SGHNT and CDR2 is YYREEE (reference sequence). CDR3 amino acids: CASSVPGGRETQYF. CDR3 coding DNA: TGTGCCAGCAGCGTACCGGGAGGCCGGGAGACCCAGTACTTC.

The chain has TRBV29-1 and TRBJ1-1; no definite D call. This CDR3 comprises 13 residues. Germline V CDR1 and CDR2: SQVTM, ANQGSEA. The V end was cut by 4 bases, the J end by 4 bases, with 13 bases between. This CDR3 is CSVVSVAGTEAFF. The DNA for the CDR3 is TGCAGCGTTGTCAGCGTCGCGGGCACTGAAGCTTTCTTT.

V and J are TRBV7-9 and TRBJ2-7, with TRBD2 identical over 7 bases. The CDR3 sequence is 12 residues long. Germline trimming cut 8 bases from V and 3 bases from J; bases unmatched to any gene: 4. Germline V CDR1 and CDR2: SEHNR, FQNEAQ (reference sequence). CDR3: CASLGGGYEQYF. CDR3 DNA sequence: TGTGCCAGCCTGGGGGGGGGCTACGAGCAGTACTTC.

This chain uses TRBV27 with TRBJ2-1; possibly TRBD1 for D (6 bases). The CDR3 loop spans 14 amino acids. Trimming removed 2 bases from V and 4 bases from J, with 9 bases in between. Germline V lookup: CDR1 MNHEY, CDR2 SMNVEV (reference sequence). CDR3: CASSLRGTYNEQFF. CDR3 coding DNA: TGTGCCAGCAGTTTAAGGGGGACATACAATGAGCAGTTCTTC.

V gene TRBV5-6 combines with J gene TRBJ1-1; 9 positions match TRBD1. The CDR3 runs 18 residues. The germline gives CDR1 SGHDT, CDR2 YYEEEE. Trimming at V came to 3 bases and at J to 5 bases, leaving 17 bases not matched to a gene. DNA of the CDR3: TGTGCCAGCAGCTCCCCCGTGAGGGACAGGGCGGGTGGGACTGAAGCTTTCTTT. As protein: CASSSPVRDRAGGTEAFF.

The chain has TRBV4-3 and TRBJ2-1, with a weak D call TRBD2 (6 bases). Germline V CDR1 and CDR2: LGHNA, YSLEER. The V and J ends lost 3 bases and 9 bases respectively, with 18 bases between them. CDR3 length: 15 residues. CDR3 nucleotide sequence: TGCGCCAGCAGCCAGGCGGTGGGGGGAGCGGGTGAGCAGTTCTTC. Its protein product is CASSQAVGGAGEQFF.

The rearrangement uses TRBV4-1 and TRBJ2-6; TRBD1 might be the D (5 bases). V was clipped by 4 bases and J by 5 bases, with 15 bases between them. Germline CDR1 MGHRA, CDR2 YSYEKL. This CDR3 has 16 residues. The CDR3 spells CASSPVRGPRANVLTF. For the CDR3, the DNA is TGCGCCAGCAGCCCCGTTAGGGGTCCCAGGGCCAACGTCCTGACTTTC.

The chain has TRBV4-1 and TRBJ2-5, with D unresolved. The V end lost 1 base, the J end lost 2 bases, and 11 bases lay between the germline ends. The CDR3 spans 15 residues. The V gene's germline CDR1 is MGHRA and CDR2 YSYEKL. This chain's CDR3 is CASSQGARNQETQYF. The CDR3 region has the DNA TGCGCCAGCAGCCAAGGGGCCAGGAATCAAGAGACCCAGTACTTC.

The V call is TRBV19, the J call TRBJ2-3, with D possibly being TRBD1 (6 bases). Germline V gene sequence: CDR1 LNHDA, CDR2 SQIVND (reference sequence). CDR3 size: 15 residues. V lost 3 bases and J lost 0, with 10 bases in between. The chain's CDR3 is CASSIPDRSTDTQYF. The CDR3 coding sequence is TGTGCCAGTAGTATCCCCGACAGGAGCACAGATACGCAGTATTTT.

This clone was detected only once. This rearrangement joins TRBV5-1 to TRBJ1-2; possible D gene TRBD1, 6 bases. Between the trimmed V and J ends, which lost 4 bases and 3 bases, there was a span of 13 bases. CDR1 is SGHRS, CDR2 YFSETQ, per germline. The CDR3 consists of 14 residues. In DNA, the CDR3 is TGCGCCAGCAGCCACCTCGGGGGGCACTATGGCTACACCTTC. It codes for CASSHLGGHYGYTF.

This CDR3 reads CASSGGLAGPGETQYF. CDR3 DNA: TGTGCCAGCAGCGGGGGACTAGCGGGACCGGGAGAGACCCAGTACTTC. This sequence joins TRBV11-2 and TRBJ2-5; 13 bases fit TRBD2. Germline loops: CDR1 SGHAT, CDR2 FQNNGV. The J segment lost 4 bases and the V segment lost 5 bases, leaving 7 bases of the junction unmatched. This CDR3 region has 16 residues.

The genes are TRBV7-9 and TRBJ1-1; D perhaps matches TRBD1 (5 bases). The CDR3 length is 18 residues. Trimming took off 6 bases at V and 2 bases at J, with 25 bases between the two ends. Germline CDR1 is SEHNR and CDR2 is FQNEAQ (reference sequence). The CDR3 region has the DNA TGTGCCAGCAGGGCCAGCAGCTGGGGCATGCAGGTAAACACTGAAGCTTTCTTT. Its translation: CASRASSWGMQVNTEAFF.

This chain connects TRBV6-6 to TRBJ2-1; 14 bases align to TRBD2. The CDR3 is made up of 15 amino acids. Germline loops: CDR1 MNHNY, CDR2 SVGAGI (reference sequence). Unmatched junction bases numbered 6, after V lost 5 bases and J lost 9 bases. The CDR3 bases are TGTGCCAGCAGTCAGGGACTAGCGGGAGTTGCTGAGCAGTTCTTC. It codes for CASSQGLAGVAEQFF.

This chain links TRBV29-1 with TRBJ2-1, with D possibly matching TRBD2 (5 bases). The V and J ends lost 2 bases and 4 bases respectively, with 9 bases between them. The germline V gene has CDR1 SQVTM and CDR2 ANQGSEA. The CDR3 covers 13 residues. This CDR3 is CSVELAGYNEQFF. In DNA form, the CDR3 reads TGCAGCGTTGAACTAGCTGGTTACAATGAGCAGTTCTTC.

The chain joins TRBV11-3 to TRBJ2-7, with D maybe TRBD1 (6 bases). Trimming stripped 1 base from V and 7 bases from J, with 14 bases between. The germline V gene has CDR1 SGHNT and CDR2 YENEEA. The CDR3 is made up of 14 amino acids. CDR3 in amino acids: CASSLGQAEGEQYF. In nucleotides, the CDR3 is TGTGCCAGCAGCTTAGGACAGGCCGAGGGGGAGCAGTACTTC.

The CDR3 sequence: CASSTLAALDNEQFF. The CDR3 DNA is TGTGCCAGCAGTACCCTAGCGGCCCTCGACAATGAGCAGTTCTTC. This chain connects TRBV6-5 to TRBJ2-1, with 7 bases matching TRBD2. There are 15 residues in the CDR3. The ends lost 5 bases at V and 5 bases at J; junction bases unmatched: 9. Germline V CDR1 and CDR2: MNHEY, SVGAGI.

The V call is TRBV7-8, the J call TRBJ1-1; D perhaps matches TRBD1 (6 bases). V lost 1 base and J 11 bases, leaving 14 bases between the germline ends. Germline V lookup: CDR1 SGHVS, CDR2 FQNEAQ. This CDR3 contains 13 residues. For the CDR3, the DNA is TGTGCCAGCAGCTTAGTACAGGGATTTGAGGCTTTCTTT. Encoded protein: CASSLVQGFEAFF.

This chain connects TRBV5-1 to TRBJ2-5, with TRBD1 matching over 7 bases. The CDR3 consists of 15 residues. The germline CDR1 and CDR2 sequences are SGHRS and YFSETQ. Trimming removed 3 bases from V and 2 bases from J; junction bases left unmatched: 7. DNA for the CDR3: TGCGCCAGCAGCTCGGGACAGCCACTTCAAGAGACCCAGTACTTC. It codes for CASSSGQPLQETQYF.

The chain links TRBV5-1 to TRBJ1-5; 7 bases align to TRBD1. Germline lookup yields CDR1 SGHRS and CDR2 YFSETQ. With 1 base clipped from V and 7 bases from J, the junction kept 8 bases outside the gene matches. This CDR3 has 15 residues. The CDR3, as DNA: TGCGCCAGCAGCTTGTACAGGGGAACGGGGCAGCCCCAGCATTTT. It specifies CASSLYRGTGQPQHF.